These 18 T cell receptor beta chains came from one sample sequenced in a study of T cell responses to AZD1222 COVID-19 vaccine (dated by TCRdb to 2020 to 2022). The time point label for this specimen denotes: about 28 days (+/-7) after the second vaccine dose. Libraries were constructed by the immunoSEQ multiplex PCR assay. In TCRdb, the immuneACCESS table is reduced to in-frame sequences with V and J assigned. These tables do not hold every clone; where another copy was compared, an unresolved V gene accounts for under half, and the others remain unexplained. The sample table lists approximately 130,000 clones, over 85% of them with a count of one. The top ten clonotypes cover around 1.1% of the sample. The material was peripheral blood, obtained 28 days after the second AZD1222 dose. Every receptor here comes from an adult who received the AZD1222 COVID-19 vaccine.

This chain uses TRBV11-2 with TRBJ1-2; no reliable D call. In germline, CDR1 is SGHAT, CDR2 FQNNGV. V shed 1 base and J shed 2 bases, with 8 bases lying between them. This CDR3 is 14 amino acids long. The CDR3 here is CASSLVVGNYGYTF. In DNA, the CDR3 is TGTGCCAGCAGCTTAGTAGTAGGGAACTATGGCTACACCTTC.

The chain links TRBV6-2 or TRBV6-3 to TRBJ2-5, with 8 nucleotides matching TRBD1. The CDR3 is made up of 14 amino acids. The junction had 3 bases not matched to a gene; V was cut back by 1 base and J by 5 bases. The germline gives CDR1 MNHEY, CDR2 SVGEGT. CDR3 nucleotides: TGTGCCAGCAGTTACTTCCCAGGGGGCGAGACCCAGTACTTC. It encodes CASSYFPGGETQYF.

The V and J genes are TRBV28 and TRBJ2-1, with D unresolved. Germline V gene data show CDR1 as MDHEN and CDR2 as SYDVKM. The CDR3 extends over 11 amino acids. Trimming cost V 6 bases and J 4 bases, with 4 bases left between them. The CDR3 region has the DNA TGTGCCAGCAGGGGGTACAATGAGCAGTTCTTC. Residues: CASRGYNEQFF. Looking up the rest from reference TRBV28 and TRBJ2-1 gives the full variable domain: DVKVTQSSRYLVKRTGEKVFLECVQDMDHENMFWYRQDPGLGLRLIYFSYDVKMKEKGDIPEGYSVSREKKERFSLILESASTNQTSMYLCASRGYNEQFFGPGTRLTVL.

This clone has just a few counts. The V call is TRBV11-2, the J call TRBJ2-5; 7 bases are a match to TRBD1. Germline V gene sequence: CDR1 SGHAT, CDR2 FQNNGV. After removal of 5 bases from V and 5 bases from J, the junction contained 8 bases not matched to a gene. This CDR3 region has 14 residues. As DNA, the CDR3 is TGTGCCAGCAGCGTCGCAGGGGGTGTGGAGACCCAGTACTTC. Protein product: CASSVAGGVETQYF.

This chain connects TRBV11-2 to TRBJ2-5; tentatively, D is TRBD2 (7 bases). This CDR3 comprises 14 residues. CDR1 is SGHAT and CDR2 is FQNNGV in the germline V gene. V lost 4 bases and J lost 5, with 14 bases in between. The CDR3 region is CASSSRGGGETQYF. In DNA, the CDR3 is TGTGCCAGCAGCTCGAGGGGGGGAGGGGAGACCCAGTACTTC.

This clone was detected only once. The chain joins TRBV11-2 to TRBJ2-5; TRBD2 aligns across 7 bases. J gave up 5 bases and V 1 base, and 10 bases lay outside the gene matches. Germline V gene data show CDR1 as SGHAT and CDR2 as FQNNGV. The CDR3 is 16 residues long. The CDR3 bases are TGTGCCAGCAGCTTAGTCATGACTAGCAGCCAGGAGACCCAGTACTTC. It translates to CASSLVMTSSQETQYF.

This chain uses TRBV11-3 with TRBJ2-7; D is unresolved. The germline CDR1 and CDR2 sequences are SGHNT and YENEEA. Trimming removed 2 bases from V and 6 bases from J, with 8 bases in between. This CDR3 has 12 amino acids. The CDR3: CASSLFRSEQYF. CDR3 coding DNA: TGTGCCAGCAGCTTATTCAGGAGCGAGCAGTACTTC.

The J gene is TRBJ1-2, the V gene TRBV4-2; D might be TRBD1 (6 bases). This CDR3 is 15 amino acids long. V was clipped by 3 bases and J by 1 base, with 12 bases between them. Germline lookup yields CDR1 LGHNA and CDR2 YNFKEQ. The CDR3 here is CASSQPVDSNYGYTF. DNA of the CDR3: TGTGCCAGCAGCCAGCCCGTGGACAGTAACTATGGCTACACCTTC.

This rearrangement joins TRBV28 to TRBJ2-7, with a weak D call TRBD1 (5 bases). Germline assignment: CDR1 MDHEN and CDR2 SYDVKM. The germline V and J ends were trimmed by 1 base and 7 bases, with 14 bases remaining between them. CDR3 length: 14 amino acids. CDR3 bases: TGTGCCAGCAGTTTATCGGCAGGGCGTAAAGAGCAGTACTTC. Translating it yields CASSLSAGRKEQYF.

The chain combines TRBV3-1 (or the pseudogene TRBV3-2) with TRBJ1-1; 7 nucleotides match TRBD1. The V and J ends lost 5 bases and 4 bases, in that order; junction bases with no gene match: 7. Germline CDR1 and CDR2: LGHDT and YNNKEL (reference sequence). The CDR3 contains 14 residues. This chain's CDR3 is CASSADRAGTEAFF. The CDR3 DNA reads as TGTGCCAGCAGCGCTGACAGGGCGGGCACTGAAGCTTTCTTT.

V gene TRBV7-6 combines with J gene TRBJ1-5; 11 bases are shared with TRBD1. The CDR3 runs 18 residues. Germline V gene lookup returns CDR1 SGHVS and CDR2 FNYEAQ. J lost 4 bases, V lost 5 bases, and 13 bases had no gene match. CDR3 DNA sequence: TGTGCCAGCAGCACGAGCCCGGGACAGGGGGTTTGGAATCAGCCCCAGCATTTT. Translating it yields CASSTSPGQGVWNQPQHF.

The J gene is TRBJ1-2, the V gene TRBV7-2; D not resolved. CDR1 is SGHTA, CDR2 FQGNSA, per germline. This CDR3 is built from 12 residues. With 4 bases removed from V and 8 bases from J, the gap between germline ends came to 11 bases. DNA for the CDR3: TGTGCCAGCAGCTCGACCCCCTGGGGCTACACCTTC. Protein sequence: CASSSTPWGYTF.

The rearrangement links TRBV5-1 to TRBJ1-1; 12 nucleotides agree with TRBD1. Looked up from germline, CDR1 is SGHRS and CDR2 is YFSETQ. Unmatched junction bases numbered 3, after V lost 3 bases and J lost 0 bases. There are 16 residues in the CDR3. This chain's CDR3 is CASSSGQGALNTEAFF. Written as DNA, the CDR3 is TGCGCCAGCAGCTCGGGACAGGGGGCCTTGAACACTGAAGCTTTCTTT.

The chain links TRBV6-5 to TRBJ1-6; D remains unclear. In germline, CDR1 is MNHEY, CDR2 SVGAGI. Trimming cost V 0 bases and J 5 bases, with 2 bases left between them. The CDR3 extends over 13 amino acids. The DNA of the CDR3 is TGTGCCAGCAGTTACTCGAATAATTCACCCCTCCACTTT. Translating gives CASSYSNNSPLHF.

The chain couples TRBV5-6 to TRBJ1-3; the D is unclear. The CDR3 length is 15 residues. V gave up 6 bases and J gave up 4 bases, with 17 bases separating them. In germline, CDR1 is SGHDT, CDR2 YYEEEE. In nucleotides, the CDR3 is TGTGCCAGCACCTCCCTGCTAGGGTCGGGAAACACCATATATTTT. Protein product: CASTSLLGSGNTIYF.

The V call is TRBV13, the J call TRBJ2-1; TRBD1 matches 9 bases. The CDR3 spans 18 residues. Trimming took 5 bases from V and 12 from J; bases not matched to a gene: 23. Germline CDR1 PRHDT, CDR2 FYEKMQ (reference sequence). CDR3 region: CASSEPGQGIRGAGGQFF. The CDR3 bases are TGTGCCAGCAGCGAACCGGGACAGGGTATTCGGGGCGCTGGGGGGCAGTTCTTC.

The gene calls are TRBV3-1 (or the pseudogene TRBV3-2) and TRBJ1-1; 8 nucleotides agree with TRBD1. Trimming removed 4 bases from V and 11 bases from J; junction bases left unmatched: 9. The CDR3 totals 13 residues. Germline lookup yields CDR1 LGHDT and CDR2 YNNKEL (reference sequence). CDR3 coding DNA: TGTGCCAGCAGCCCACCCAACAGGGGGACGGCTTTCTTT. Translated: CASSPPNRGTAFF.

The chain couples TRBV27 to TRBJ2-3; D possibly corresponds to TRBD2 (5 bases). V lost 7 bases, J lost 7 bases, and 21 bases lay in between. CDR1 is MNHEY and CDR2 is SMNVEV in the germline V gene (reference sequence). This CDR3 has 15 residues. Here the CDR3 DNA reads TGTGCCAGCATTGGGATTAGCGCTCCACGAAATACGCAGTATTTT. It specifies CASIGISAPRNTQYF.